This T cell receptor beta chain is from a study of blood T cells in healthy people across ages. This clonotype was observed a few times. Together with a sample-barcoded 5' primer, a J-beta primer mix was included in a second PCR lasting roughly 6 to 12 cycles. TCRdb used MiXCR to reprocess the 5' RACE reads, holding one entry per CDR3 protein. The sample carries approximately 290,000 distinct CDR3 sequences, 27% recorded once. V shed 1 base and J shed 6 bases, with 14 bases lying between them. The germline CDR1 and CDR2 sequences are LGHNA and YNFKEQ. There are 15 residues in the CDR3. The TCR sequence derives from a woman between 65 and 79 years old in good health. The specimen was blood. The V call is TRBV4-2, the J call TRBJ2-3, with D possibly TRBD2 on 5 matching bases. The CDR3 is CASSQAYEGTDTQYF. CDR3 DNA: TGTGCCAGCAGCCAAGCTTATGAGGGAACGGATACGCAGTATTTT.